This TCR beta chain was obtained from a study of T cells in Graves' hyperthyroidism and ophthalmopathy. This clonotype appeared many times. Antigen specificity is unknown. Study-level points and caveats: A 13 V-J signature model discriminated ophthalmopathy versus stable hyperthyroidism. Peripheral blood also featured most of the thyroid clonotypes expanded above 0.001.

Researchers barred patients who had uncontrolled infection, other autoimmune disease, pregnancy or lactation. Diagnosing involved the use of clinical symptoms, serum thyroxine and TRAb, thyroid ultrasound and orbital computed tomography. RNA transcripts served as the template for amplifying TCR beta CDR3 regions. Using the HTBI primer set, a first-round RT-PCR was run on the TCR CDR3. One entry per CDR3 protein, called by TCRdb with MiXCR from the multiplex PCR reads. The repertoire holds fewer than 350,000 distinct CDR3 sequences, with approximately 18% as singletons. CDR1 is LNHNV and CDR2 is YYDKDF in the germline V gene (reference sequence). This CDR3 spans 12 amino acids. V lost 3 bases and J lost 5, with 7 bases in between.

Material: blood. The chain joins TRBV15 to TRBJ2-5, with a tentative D call TRBD1 (6 bases). This clonotype was sampled from a woman aged 40 to 50 with Graves' ophthalmopathy. CDR3 in DNA: TGTGCCACCAGCAGTAGGGGGGAGACCCAGTACTTC. Encoded protein: CATSSRGETQYF.